This T cell receptor (beta chain) came from a study of cytomegalovirus exposure and HLA in healthy donors (dated by TCRdb to 2016 to 2017). The study in broad terms: According to an earlier analysis of 550 to 750 of the donors, 150 million to 200 million T cells yielded 117 million unique TCR beta sequences and less than 300 Gb of sequence data. Of the 300 to 500 genotyped donors, 75% to 85% were placed in the genetic ancestry cluster associated with self-reported Caucasian donors. Roughly five DR-DQ haplotypes were handled as single units for association and clustering, since linkage in the cohort was strong. A separate validation cohort of roughly 120 different subjects was used in addition to the approximately 610-subject first cohort. Every repertoire in the discovery cohort had been generated on one and the same sequencing platform. The study combined high-throughput TCR immunosequencing, statistical association of individual TCRs with disease status, and machine learning to predict cytomegalovirus infection status. In a later analysis, previously published TCR beta repertoires from fewer than 750 donors were re-analyzed and high-resolution HLA genotyping was added so that TCR occurrence patterns could be studied. In a later genetic analysis, genome-wide SNP genotypes for 398 of the 666 donors were used, and that subset was treated as a discovery cohort. In the later analysis, no new phenotypic data were used to find candidate immune exposures; instead, reliance was placed on TCR beta sequences and their occurrence across donors. HLA typing covered class I and class II loci at four-digit resolution. Donor age, sex, ethnicity and CMV serostatus were compiled alongside the repertoire data. Using immunosequencing, the study profiled T cell repertoires from some 670 subjects and related those repertoires to cytomegalovirus serostatus. An earlier analysis of around 580 of the donors used high-throughput TCR beta sequencing to judge whether each TCR beta V gene segment behaved as functional or pseudogenic. The study was designed to test whether signatures of past pathogen exposure could be identified by cataloging public T cell receptors. Among under 450 genotyped donors of the cohort, an average of approximately 250,000 unique TCR beta nucleotide sequences were sequenced per donor, around 20% of them non-productive. An early release covering some 640 HLA-typed donors comprised roughly 300 gigabases of sequencing data and around 85 million unique TCR sequences. Typing coverage varied by locus: about 629-640 donors for A, B, C, DRB1 and DQB1; 500 to 550 for DQA1; around 610 for DPA1; approximately 470 for DPB1.

The investigation overall reported the following: Because HLA typing was unavailable for some donors at each locus, only the typed subset was used in association tests. According to a later analysis, most CMV-associated TCR beta chains appeared to be HLA-restricted, and the HLA associations seemed to be driven largely by CMV exposure. When HLA alleles, especially DR and DQ, strongly co-occurred, TCR associations were difficult to assign to individual alleles. In a later analysis, HLA-associated TCR beta chains were found to be more clonally expanded and to have lower generation probabilities than equally common non-associated chains. In a later analysis, several top co-occurrence clusters were reported to appear linked to parvovirus B19, influenza, CMV and Epstein-Barr virus. Three of the identified cytomegalovirus-associated TCR beta chains were confirmed in vitro to be specific for cytomegalovirus antigens. A group of highly shared sequence variants was considered likely to be a technical artifact of the sequencing pipeline. Linkage disequilibrium might explain the correlated functional status among segregating V segments, but an unknown experimental factor could not be excluded. The classifier was reported to diagnose cytomegalovirus status with high specificity and sensitivity in both the original cohort and the validation cohort. Most TCR sequences were observed very rarely across donors, whereas some public TCRs were present in many individuals. About 17 rarely observed V segments, including chromosome 9 orphons, were excluded from the earlier analysis of 550 to 700 of the donors because counts were too low. In a later analysis, TCR association rates were found to vary across HLA loci, with the most associated TCRs seen for DRB1 alleles and the fewest for HLA-C alleles. Roughly uniform sequencing depth across donors was assumed in presence/absence analyses, although this assumption may not hold. Broadly in line with IMGT annotations, most TCR beta V segments showed up in productive rearrangements about 87% or about 30% of the time in an earlier analysis of approximately 600 of the donors. The only immune exposure information available for the cohort was CMV serostatus. A later analysis associated about 17,000 TCR beta sequences with specific HLA alleles at a false discovery rate of 0.05. In a later genetic analysis, a missense DCLRE1C variant was associated with V-gene and J-gene trimming of TCR beta chains, and the association was replicated in an independent cohort. According to the authors, the approach could potentially be generalized to other disease states and immunological phenotypes. In a later genetic analysis, fewer N-insertions in productive TCRs were reported among donors in an Asian-associated ancestry cluster than the roughly 640-donor mean. A further reported finding was that TCR beta sequences accurately predicted the HLA-A and HLA-B alleles for most subjects in the first cohort. The 87-base-pair reads could not distinguish some IMGT-functional V segments, including TRBV6-2 and TRBV6-3, so those segments were excluded. This cohort had only TCR beta chains sequenced, and the lack of alpha or paired-chain data limited which features could be detected. A total of fewer than 200 TCR beta chains were listed by the study as associated with cytomegalovirus.

The library was prepared using the immunoSEQ multiplex PCR assay. A mixture of 60 forward primers for TCR Vbeta segments and 13 reverse primers for TCR Jbeta segments was used in the multiplex PCR. Amplification of the CDR3 region of rearranged TCR beta genes was performed with a multiplex PCR assay on genomic DNA. Amplified TCR beta libraries were sequenced as 87-base-pair reads on the Illumina HiSeq System. The authors' pipeline ran thus. Across the roughly 700 repertoires, a later analysis counted 75 million to 90 million unique TCR beta chains, roughly 11 million of which were shared by at least two donors. Raw reads were error-corrected and collapsed into unique sequences by a nearest-neighbor algorithm in which closely related sequences were merged to remove PCR and sequencing errors. CDR3 sequences were aligned to IMGT reference sequences to assign V, D and J gene segments. For a sequence to be retained, a match of at least six nucleotides to both a V gene segment and a J gene segment was required. A rearrangement counted as productive if the CDR3 had no stop codons and remained in frame with V and J, and every other rearrangement counted as non-productive. CDR3 was defined according to IMGT convention as the region running from the second conserved V-encoded cysteine to the conserved J-encoded phenylalanine. The earlier analysis of 550 to 650 of the donors excluded any sequence lacking an unambiguous match to a single V gene segment. An earlier analysis of approximately 590 of the donors called V segments functional above 56.7% productive rearrangements and segregating when the between-donor standard deviation exceeded 5%. A statistical classification framework was developed to diagnose cytomegalovirus status using the catalog of TCR beta chain sequences. In a later analysis, TCR nucleotide sequences were compared against IMGT/GENE-DB human TR gene sequences so that V and J genes could be assigned. A later analysis assigned CDR3 sequences and most-parsimonious VDJ recombination scenarios with the TCRdist pipeline. A later analysis defined each TCR beta chain by its CDR3 amino acid sequence plus V-gene family, and excluded reads lacking a unique V-gene family. As a way to deal with suspected cross-contamination and a sequencing artifact, a later analysis dropped roughly 600 nucleotide sequences that were highly shared and had low generation probability. A later analysis calculated a clonal expansion index for each public chain from normalized within-repertoire ranks of inferred template counts. In a later analysis, generation probabilities were computed with a VDJ recombination model fitted to out-of-frame rearrangements, and the resulting probabilities were checked against IGoR. In a later analysis, hypergeometric tests were used to score TCR-TCR, TCR-HLA and TCR-CMV co-occurrence, with a repertoire-size bias correction applied to TCR pairs. In a later analysis, false discovery rates were estimated by permuting HLA or CMV assignments 20 times. In a later analysis, co-occurring TCRs were grouped with DBSCAN, and TCRdist sequence similarity was added when clustering was performed within HLA-allele-positive subsets. For co-occurrence clustering, repertoires with fewer than 30,000 or more than 120,000 public chains were excluded, along with a handful of repertoires with anomalous nucleotide sharing. The source is immuneACCESS, and TCRdb retained only in-frame sequences with V and J called. Part of the clones is not carried over; for the studies checked, unresolved V genes explain less than half of this, and the remainder is unexplained. V and J calls and clone size follow that table, whereas D and trimming were derived from the DNA. The sample data list approximately 110,000 clones, and 15% of these were observed just once. The ten largest clones represent roughly 2% of the sample.

In total, approximately 700 healthy bone marrow donors made up the cohort. At the time of sampling, every cohort member was nominally healthy, though immune exposures that went unrecorded were likely present. The donor was CMV seronegative and belonged to the group of under 400 seronegative cohort members. Every donor gave a peripheral blood sample, and the peripheral blood mononuclear cells from that sample were used for TCR beta sequencing. Genomic DNA was extracted from the blood cell samples with the Qiagen DNeasy Blood Extraction Kit. For CDR1 and CDR2, the germline V gene lists SGHVS and FQNEAQ. The CDR3 holds 14 amino acids from the cysteine to the phenylalanine. The CDR3 DNA has 42 bases and is translated from base 1. V has 5 bases trimmed and J has 2 bases trimmed; junction bases matching no gene number 3. This clone was observed a handful of times. Its antigen is still unknown. Base qualities were left out, and no much larger clone turns up one base away.

Sequenced input: PBMCs. The clonotype was recovered from a woman aged 18-29 years in good health and CMV-seronegative. The V gene is TRBV7-8 and the J gene is TRBJ2-3; 8 bases in the junction line up with TRBD2. The CDR3: CASSRGGNTDTQYF. The DNA sequence follows: TGTGCCAGCAGCCGGGGGGGTAACACAGATACGCAGTATTTT.